The next 25 T cell receptor beta chains were all read from a single sample in a study of blood T cell repertoires in COVID-19. TCRdb's table, derived via immunoSEQ multiplex PCR, lists solely in-frame clones and lacks some. The table has a few hundred thousand clones, roughly 80% seen once; the top ten hold about 10%. The sequenced sample consisted of peripheral blood. The receptors derive from a woman aged 80 or over with acute or convalescent COVID-19.

This clone appeared a single time. The rearrangement links TRBV11-2 to TRBJ1-2; 7 bases map to TRBD1. This CDR3 contains 15 residues. Unmatched junction bases numbered 10, after V lost 1 base and J lost 8 bases. Germline V gene data show CDR1 as SGHAT and CDR2 as FQNNGV. This CDR3 is CASSLVGVQGGGYTF. In nucleotides, the CDR3 is TGTGCCAGCAGCTTAGTAGGCGTTCAGGGGGGAGGCTACACCTTC.

The genes are TRBV19 and TRBJ1-6, with D perhaps matching TRBD1 (5 bases). Germline V lookup: CDR1 LNHDA, CDR2 SQIVND (reference sequence). V was trimmed by 6 bases and J by 9 bases, leaving 15 bases between them. The CDR3 sequence is 14 residues long. CDR3 DNA: TGTGCCAGTAGGAGTATGTGGCAGGGTTCACCCCTCCACTTT. This encodes CASRSMWQGSPLHF. Full variable domain (missing parts from reference TRBV19 and TRBJ1-6): DGGITQSPKYLFRKEGQNVTLSCEQNLNHDAMYWYRQDPGQGLRLIYYSQIVNDFQKGDIAEGYSVSREKKESFPLTVTSAQKNPTAFYLCASRSMWQGSPLHFGNGTRLTVT.

This clone has only one observation. This rearrangement joins TRBV10-3 to TRBJ1-1, with D perhaps matching TRBD1 (6 bases). Trimming stripped 6 bases from V and 5 bases from J, with 10 bases between. Germline V gene lookup returns CDR1 ENHRY and CDR2 SYGVKD. This CDR3 is built from 12 residues. The CDR3 here is CAISNRETEAFF. The CDR3 nucleotides are TGTGCCATCAGCAACAGGGAAACTGAAGCTTTCTTT.

The rearrangement links TRBV10-2 to TRBJ1-4; D remains ambiguous. CDR3 length equals 14 residues. Germline CDR1 reads WSHSY; CDR2 reads SAAADI. Trimming took off 0 bases at V and 4 bases at J, with 6 bases between the two ends. The CDR3 DNA sequence: TGCGCCAGCAGTGAGTCGGCAGTTAATGAAAAACTGTTTTTT. This codes for CASSESAVNEKLFF.

Written as DNA, the CDR3 is TGTGCCAGCAGCCAAGAGTTGGCAGGGCCCCACTCTGGAAACACCATATATTTT. Residues: CASSQELAGPHSGNTIYF. This chain links TRBV4-2 with TRBJ1-3; tentative D call: TRBD1 (5 bases). V dropped 0 bases and J dropped 0 bases, with 15 bases sitting between them. From germline, CDR1 is LGHNA and CDR2 YNFKEQ. There are 18 residues in the CDR3.

This chain uses TRBV28 with TRBJ1-3; 8 bases agree with TRBD1. CDR3 length: 17 amino acids. Per the germline V gene, CDR1 is MDHEN and CDR2 is SYDVKM. Germline trimming cut 5 bases from V and 0 bases from J; bases unmatched to any gene: 9. The CDR3, as DNA: TGTGCCAGCAGTGCCCAGACAGGGGAGGACTCTGGAAACACCATATATTTT. Protein: CASSAQTGEDSGNTIYF.

This rearrangement joins TRBV2 to TRBJ1-5; D is undetermined. This CDR3 is built from 14 residues. With 1 base removed from V and 0 bases from J, the gap between germline ends came to 4 bases. From germline, CDR1 is SNHLY and CDR2 FYNNEI. The CDR3 here is CASSEEYSNQPQHF. For the CDR3, the DNA is TGTGCCAGCAGTGAAGAATATAGCAATCAGCCCCAGCATTTT.

The chain links TRBV7-9 to TRBJ1-5, with D tentatively TRBD1 (6 bases). The CDR3 has 14 residues. Germline CDR1 is SEHNR and CDR2 is FQNEAQ (reference sequence). V shed 1 base and J shed 6 bases, with 10 bases lying between them. CDR3: CASSLGGGSQPQHF. The CDR3 coding sequence is TGTGCCAGCAGCTTAGGGGGGGGCAGTCAGCCCCAGCATTTT.

The chain combines TRBV5-1 with TRBJ2-5, with D possibly TRBD1 on 6 matching bases. With 7 bases removed from V and 3 bases from J, the gap between germline ends came to 13 bases. The germline V gene encodes CDR1 SGHRS and CDR2 YFSETQ. The CDR3 has 13 amino acids. Here the CDR3 reads CASFRDTEETQYF. In DNA, the CDR3 is TGCGCCAGCTTCCGGGACACTGAAGAGACCCAGTACTTC.

This chain links TRBV4-2 with TRBJ2-7, with D perhaps TRBD2 (6 bases). The ends were cut back, 0 bases at V and 3 bases at J, with 12 bases in the middle. This CDR3 is built from 15 residues. The V gene's germline CDR1 is LGHNA and CDR2 YNFKEQ. CDR3 sequence: CASSQDQEGFYEQYF. The CDR3 coding sequence is TGTGCCAGCAGCCAAGATCAGGAGGGATTCTACGAGCAGTACTTC.

The CDR3 region is CASSDSARGSNQPQHF. DNA of the CDR3: TGTGCCAGCAGTGATTCGGCCAGGGGAAGCAATCAGCCCCAGCATTTT. The rearrangement uses TRBV2 and TRBJ1-5; perhaps TRBD1 as D (6 bases). V was clipped by 3 bases and J by 1 base, with 13 bases between them. This CDR3 has 16 amino acids. Germline V CDR1 and CDR2: SNHLY, FYNNEI. Drawing the rest from reference TRBV2 and TRBJ1-5, the complete variable domain is EPEVTQTPSHQVTQMGQEVILRCVPISNHLYFYWYRQILGQKVEFLVSFYNNEISEKSEIFDDQFSVERPDGSNFTLKIRSTKLEDSAMYFCASSDSARGSNQPQHFGDGTRLSIL.

The chain is built from TRBV10-3 and TRBJ2-5; 10 bases map to TRBD2. The CDR3 loop spans 17 amino acids. With V trimmed by 0 bases and J by 2 bases, 6 bases remained unmatched. CDR1 and CDR2 from the germline V gene are ENHRY and SYGVKD. CDR3 region: CAISESASGREQETQYF. CDR3 nucleotide sequence: TGTGCCATCAGTGAGTCTGCTAGCGGGAGAGAGCAAGAGACCCAGTACTTC.

The chain combines TRBV7-2 with TRBJ1-2; D is unclear. The length of the CDR3 is 13 residues. V dropped 1 base and J dropped 0 bases, with 3 bases sitting between them. The germline V gene has CDR1 SGHTA and CDR2 FQGNSA. In nucleotides, the CDR3 is TGTGCCAGCAGCTTAGGTACTAACTATGGCTACACCTTC. This translates into CASSLGTNYGYTF. Full variable domain (outside the CDR3, taken from reference TRBV7-2 and TRBJ1-2): GAGVSQSPSNKVTEKGKDVELRCDPISGHTALYWYRQSLGQGLEFLIYFQGNSAPDKSGLPSDRFSAERTGGSVSTLTIQRTQQEDSAVYLCASSLGTNYGYTFGSGTRLTVV.

This clone was found a few times. DNA for the CDR3: TGTGCCAGCAGTTTCCAGGGGTCCCCCCCCTACGAGCAGTACTTC. It yields the protein CASSFQGSPPYEQYF. The J gene is TRBJ2-7, the V gene TRBV27; D might be TRBD1 (6 bases). Germline V gene sequence: CDR1 MNHEY, CDR2 SMNVEV (reference sequence). V was shortened by 3 bases and J by 2 bases, with 14 bases between the two germline ends. CDR3 length equals 15 residues.

The chain has TRBV6-1 and TRBJ1-2, with 7 bases identical to TRBD1. Germline V CDR1 and CDR2: MNHNS, SASEGT. With V trimmed by 1 base and J by 8 bases, 10 bases remained unmatched. The CDR3 extends over 15 amino acids. As DNA, the CDR3 is TGTGCCAGCAGTGAAGGAACGCAGGGGGTTTGGGGCTACACCTTC. Its translation is CASSEGTQGVWGYTF.

The gene calls are TRBV28 and TRBJ2-2; possibly TRBD2 for D (6 bases). Germline lookup yields CDR1 MDHEN and CDR2 SYDVKM. Trimming left V 7 bases short and J 5 bases short, with 14 bases between. The CDR3 extends over 14 amino acids. Written as DNA, the CDR3 is TGTGCCAGCATCCTGGCGGGAACGACCGGGGAGCTGTTTTTT. Its translation is CASILAGTTGELFF.

The chain's CDR3 is CASSSRGNIQYF. Written as DNA, the CDR3 is TGTGCCAGCAGTTCCAGGGGAAACATTCAGTACTTC. The V call is TRBV12-3 or TRBV12-4, the J call TRBJ2-4; possibly TRBD1 for D (6 bases). The length of the CDR3 is 12 residues. V lost 4 bases and J 6 bases, leaving 7 bases between the germline ends.

This chain uses TRBV24-1 with TRBJ2-7; TRBD1 matches 8 bases. The V gene's germline CDR1 is KGHDR and CDR2 SFDVKD. The CDR3 consists of 14 residues. The ends lost 5 bases at V and 6 bases at J; junction bases unmatched: 8. The CDR3 is CATSARDRSTEQYF. The CDR3, as DNA: TGTGCCACCAGTGCCCGGGACAGGTCTACCGAGCAGTACTTC.

The chain recombines TRBV7-2 with TRBJ2-5, with 10 bases that match TRBD1. Trimming at V came to 6 bases and at J to 4 bases, leaving 2 bases not matched to a gene. This CDR3 spans 13 amino acids. Germline V gene data show CDR1 as SGHTA and CDR2 as FQGNSA. The CDR3 nucleotides are TGTGCCAGCAGTCGGGACAGGGGAGAGACCCAGTACTTC. This gives the protein CASSRDRGETQYF.

The chain combines TRBV30 with TRBJ2-7, with 8 bases identical to TRBD1. The CDR3 length is 15 residues. Unmatched junction bases numbered 8, after V lost 2 bases and J lost 2 bases. The germline gives CDR1 GTSNPN, CDR2 SVGIG (reference sequence). The CDR3 DNA reads TGTGCCTGGAGTAGAACGGGACAGGCAGCCTACGAGCAGTACTTC. It encodes CAWSRTGQAAYEQYF.

The chain joins TRBV19 to TRBJ1-6; 9 nucleotides match TRBD1. CDR1 LNHDA and CDR2 SQIVND come from the germline V gene (reference sequence). The J segment lost 10 bases and the V segment lost 5 bases, leaving 12 bases of the junction unmatched. This CDR3 spans 16 amino acids. The CDR3 nucleotides are TGTGCCAGTAGTCGTGGAGGCGGGACAGGGAACTCACCCCTCCACTTT. Residues: CASSRGGGTGNSPLHF.

The rearrangement uses TRBV6-2 or TRBV6-3 and TRBJ1-6, with TRBD1 matching over 7 bases. The germline CDR1 and CDR2 sequences are MNHEY and SVGEGT. This CDR3 comprises 15 residues. With V trimmed by 2 bases and J by 5 bases, 3 bases remained unmatched. The CDR3 bases are TGTGCCAGCAGTTACGCAGGGGGTAATAATTCACCCCTCCACTTT. The encoded protein is CASSYAGGNNSPLHF.

V and J are TRBV12-3 or TRBV12-4 and TRBJ2-7; tentatively, D is TRBD2 (5 bases). The V end lost 4 bases, the J end lost 5 bases, and 12 bases lay between the germline ends. The CDR3 is 13 residues long. This CDR3 reads CASSSGELHEQYF. The CDR3 DNA follows: TGTGCCAGCAGTTCTGGGGAGCTCCACGAGCAGTACTTC.

This sequence joins TRBV5-1 and TRBJ2-1; possibly TRBD2 for D (6 bases). V was clipped by 1 base and J by 0 bases, with 11 bases between them. Germline CDR1 reads SGHRS; CDR2 reads YFSETQ. The CDR3 sequence is 16 residues long. The CDR3, as DNA: TGCGCCAGCAGCTTGCGGTCCGGGAGCTCCTACAATGAGCAGTTCTTC. Its translation is CASSLRSGSSYNEQFF.

The V and J genes are TRBV18 and TRBJ2-7; D unclear. With 4 bases removed from V and 0 bases from J, the gap between germline ends came to 7 bases. Per germline, CDR1 KGHSH and CDR2 LQKENI. The CDR3 has 13 residues. The DNA for the CDR3 is TGTGCCAGCTCACAAGAGAACTCCTACGAGCAGTACTTC. Its protein is CASSQENSYEQYF.